This T cell receptor beta chain was found in a study of blood T cell repertoires in COVID-19. Whole-study context: Samples taken during acute and convalescent COVID-19 were collected in the United States, Italy and Spain. From T cells, B-cell-depleted T cells, or PBMCs came the material, which was cDNA or gDNA.

How the authors handled the data: It was from reference gene primer amplification that nucleated cell counts were estimated. The method was immunoSEQ multiplex PCR; TCRdb's version includes in-frame clones alone and lacks a portion of them. From that table come the V and J calls and clone size; the DNA was used to work out D and trimming. In the table there are 29,000 or so clones, roughly 80% of which are singletons. The V gene's germline CDR1 is SGHAT and CDR2 FQNNGV. The J segment lost 4 bases and the V segment lost 1 base, leaving 9 bases of the junction unmatched. The CDR3 has 19 amino acids. The TCR comes from a woman between 70 and 85 years old with active or convalescent COVID-19. Material: peripheral blood. This rearrangement joins TRBV11-2 to TRBJ2-3; 15 bases match TRBD2. CDR3: CASSLGTSGRARGPDTQYF. The CDR3 bases are TGTGCCAGCAGCTTAGGGACTAGCGGGAGGGCACGTGGCCCAGATACGCAGTATTTT. The full variable domain, in which reference TRBV11-2 and TRBJ2-3 provide the parts outside the CDR3, is EAGVAQSPRYKIIEKRQSVAFWCNPISGHATLYWYQQILGQGPKLLIQFQNNGVVDDSQLPKDRFSAERLKGVDSTLKIQPAKLEDSAVYLCASSLGTSGRARGPDTQYFGPGTRLTVL.